This T cell receptor beta chain was found in a study of blood T cell repertoires in COVID-19. About the study: Samples came from the United States, Italy and Spain, spanning acute and convalescent COVID-19. T cells, B-cell-depleted T cells, or PBMCs provided the cDNA or gDNA that served as material.

Per the authors' pipeline: From reference gene primer amplification, estimates of nucleated cell counts were derived. TCRdb's copy holds only in-frame clones and misses some; the assay was immunoSEQ multiplex PCR. The V and J calls and the clone size are those of that table, but D and trimming were determined from the DNA. Here the sample spans tens of thousands of clones, 65% to 90% being singletons. The CDR3 spans 13 residues. Germline V lookup: CDR1 MNHEY, CDR2 SVGAGI. Germline trimming cut 8 bases from V and 6 bases from J; bases unmatched to any gene: 7. V gene TRBV6-5 combines with J gene TRBJ1-2; 9 bases line up with TRBD1. The TCR originated in a woman aged 55-69 years with acute or convalescent COVID-19. The sample was peripheral blood. The CDR3 protein is CASGQGNRNGYTF. In DNA, the CDR3 is TGTGCCAGCGGACAGGGGAATAGGAATGGCTACACCTTC.